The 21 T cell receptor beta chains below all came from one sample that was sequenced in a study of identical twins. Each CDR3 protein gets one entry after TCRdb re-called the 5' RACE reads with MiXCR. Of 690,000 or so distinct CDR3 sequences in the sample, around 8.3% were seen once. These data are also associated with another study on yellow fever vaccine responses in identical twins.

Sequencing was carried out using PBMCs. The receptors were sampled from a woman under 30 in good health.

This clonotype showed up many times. The CDR3 DNA reads TGTGCCAGCACTGGCGGGAGGTTCTACGAGCAGTACTTC. Its translation: CASTGGRFYEQYF. The J gene is TRBJ2-7, the V gene TRBV28; 8 nucleotides match TRBD2. Germline CDR1 and CDR2: MDHEN and SYDVKM. The CDR3 covers 13 residues. The trim removed 7 bases at V and 3 bases at J, leaving 5 bases unmatched.

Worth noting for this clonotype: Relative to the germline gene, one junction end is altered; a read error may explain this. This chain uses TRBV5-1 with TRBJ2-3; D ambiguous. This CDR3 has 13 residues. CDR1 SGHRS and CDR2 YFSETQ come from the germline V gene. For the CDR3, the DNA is TGCGCCAACAGCTTGGTGGGCACAGATACGCAGTATTTT. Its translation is CANSLVGTDTQYF.

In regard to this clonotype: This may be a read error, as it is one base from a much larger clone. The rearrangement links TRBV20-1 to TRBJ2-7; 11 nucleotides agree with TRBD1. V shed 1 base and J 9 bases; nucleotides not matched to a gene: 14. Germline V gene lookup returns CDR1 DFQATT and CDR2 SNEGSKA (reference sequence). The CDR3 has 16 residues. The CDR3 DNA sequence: TGCAGTGCTAGAGGCCCCTGGACAGGGGGCAACGACGGGCAGTACTTC. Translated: CSARGPWTGGNDGQYF.

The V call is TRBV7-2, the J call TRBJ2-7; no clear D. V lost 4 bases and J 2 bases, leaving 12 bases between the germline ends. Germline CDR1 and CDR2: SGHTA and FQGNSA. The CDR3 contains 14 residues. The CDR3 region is CASSSGAQTYEQYF. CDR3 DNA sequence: TGTGCCAGCAGCTCGGGTGCCCAAACCTACGAGCAGTACTTC.

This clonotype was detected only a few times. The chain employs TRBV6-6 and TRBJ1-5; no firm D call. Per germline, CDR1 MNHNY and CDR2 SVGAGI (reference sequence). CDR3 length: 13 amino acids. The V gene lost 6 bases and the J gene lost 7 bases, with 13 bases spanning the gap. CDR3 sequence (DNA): TGTGCCAGCAGCCGTCAAGGAGGACAGCCCCAGCATTTT. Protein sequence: CASSRQGGQPQHF.

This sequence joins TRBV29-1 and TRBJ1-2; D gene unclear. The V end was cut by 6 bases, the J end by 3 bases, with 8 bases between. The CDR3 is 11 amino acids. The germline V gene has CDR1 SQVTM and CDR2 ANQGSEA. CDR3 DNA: TGCAGCGTCCTACACGACTATGGCTACACCTTC. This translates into CSVLHDYGYTF.

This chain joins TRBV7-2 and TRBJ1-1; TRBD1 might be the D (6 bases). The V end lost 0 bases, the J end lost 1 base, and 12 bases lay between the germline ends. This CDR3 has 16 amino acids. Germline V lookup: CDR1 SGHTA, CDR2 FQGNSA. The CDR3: CASSLAPTGTNTEAFF. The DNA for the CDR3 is TGTGCCAGCAGCTTAGCGCCCACAGGGACGAACACTGAAGCTTTCTTT.

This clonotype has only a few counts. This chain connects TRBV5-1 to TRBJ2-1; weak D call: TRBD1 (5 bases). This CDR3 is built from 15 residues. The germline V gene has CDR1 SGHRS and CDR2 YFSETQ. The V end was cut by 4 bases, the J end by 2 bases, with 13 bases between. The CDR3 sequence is CASSITGHPYNEQFF. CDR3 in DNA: TGCGCCAGCAGCATAACAGGACACCCCTACAATGAGCAGTTCTTC.

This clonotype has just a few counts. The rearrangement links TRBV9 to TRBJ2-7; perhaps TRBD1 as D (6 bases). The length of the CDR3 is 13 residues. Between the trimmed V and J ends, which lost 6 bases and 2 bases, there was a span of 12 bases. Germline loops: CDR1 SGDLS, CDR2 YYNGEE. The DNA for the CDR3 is TGTGCCAGCATCGACAGGTTTACCTACGAGCAGTACTTC. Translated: CASIDRFTYEQYF. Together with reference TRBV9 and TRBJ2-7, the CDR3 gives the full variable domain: DSGVTQTPKHLITATGQRVTLRCSPRSGDLSVYWYQQSLDQGLQFLIQYYNGEERAKGNILERFSAQQFPDLHSELNLSSLELGDSALYFCASIDRFTYEQYFGPGTRLTVT.

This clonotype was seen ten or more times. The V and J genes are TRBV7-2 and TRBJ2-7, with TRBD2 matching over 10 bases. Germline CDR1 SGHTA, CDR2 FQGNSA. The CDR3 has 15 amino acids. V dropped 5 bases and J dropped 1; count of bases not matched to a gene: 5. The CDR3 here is CASSLTSGKSYEQYF. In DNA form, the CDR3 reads TGTGCCAGCAGCCTTACTAGCGGGAAGTCCTACGAGCAGTACTTC.

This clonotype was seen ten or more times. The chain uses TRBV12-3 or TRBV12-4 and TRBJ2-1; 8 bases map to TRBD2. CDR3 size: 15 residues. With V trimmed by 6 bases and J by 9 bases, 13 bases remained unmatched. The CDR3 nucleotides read TGTGCCAGCAGGGGGACTAGTACTATATCCGCTGAGCAGTTCTTC. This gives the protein CASRGTSTISAEQFF.

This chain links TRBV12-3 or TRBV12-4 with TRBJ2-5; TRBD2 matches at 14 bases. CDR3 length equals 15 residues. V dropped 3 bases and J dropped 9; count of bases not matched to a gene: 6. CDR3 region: CASSFWGLAGVAQYF. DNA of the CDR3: TGTGCCAGCAGTTTTTGGGGACTAGCGGGAGTAGCCCAGTACTTC.

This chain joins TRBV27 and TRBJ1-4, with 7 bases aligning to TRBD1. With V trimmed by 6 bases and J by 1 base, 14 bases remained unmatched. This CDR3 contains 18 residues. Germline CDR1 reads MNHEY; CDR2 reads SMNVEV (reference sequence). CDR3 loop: CASRSDRVGGGTNEKLFF. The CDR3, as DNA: TGTGCCAGCAGATCCGACAGGGTAGGGGGTGGAACTAATGAAAAACTGTTTTTT. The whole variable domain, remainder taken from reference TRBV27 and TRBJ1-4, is EAQVTQNPRYLITVTGKKLTVTCSQNMNHEYMSWYRQDPGLGLRQIYYSMNVEVTDKGDVPEGYKVSRKEKRNFPLILESPSPNQTSLYFCASRSDRVGGGTNEKLFFGSGTQLSVL.

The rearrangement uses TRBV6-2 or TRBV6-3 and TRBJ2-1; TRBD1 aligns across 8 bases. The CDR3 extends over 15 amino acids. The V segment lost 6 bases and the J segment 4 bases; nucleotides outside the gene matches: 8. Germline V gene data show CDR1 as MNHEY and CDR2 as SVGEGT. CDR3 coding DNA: TGTGCCAGCAGCCTCCAGGGGGCAGGGTACAATGAGCAGTTCTTC. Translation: CASSLQGAGYNEQFF.

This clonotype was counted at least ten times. The CDR3 reads CASSQDRAGFYEQYF. In DNA form, the CDR3 reads TGTGCCAGCAGCCAAGATCGGGCAGGCTTCTACGAGCAGTACTTC. J is TRBJ2-7 and V is TRBV3-1; D is unclear. The CDR3 length is 15 residues. V lost 0 bases, J lost 3 bases, and 12 bases lay in between. The germline CDR1 and CDR2 sequences are LGHDT and YNNKEL (reference sequence).

In nucleotides, the CDR3 is TGTGCCAGCAGTGGGGGCGGCGGCACAGATACGCAGTATTTT. It codes for CASSGGGGTDTQYF. This chain uses TRBV2 with TRBJ2-3; perhaps TRBD1 as D (5 bases). CDR3 length equals 14 residues. Germline V CDR1 and CDR2: SNHLY, FYNNEI. Trimming took 4 bases from V and 1 from J, leaving 9 bases between them.

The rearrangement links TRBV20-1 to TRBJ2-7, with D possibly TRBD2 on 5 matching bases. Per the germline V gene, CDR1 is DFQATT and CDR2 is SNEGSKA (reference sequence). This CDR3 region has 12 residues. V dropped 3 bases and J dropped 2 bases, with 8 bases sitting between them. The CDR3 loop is CSARLGTYEQYF. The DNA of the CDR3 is TGCAGTGCTAGGCTCGGGACCTACGAGCAGTACTTC.

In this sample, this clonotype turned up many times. CDR3: CASSYQPGSPYGYTF. DNA of the CDR3: TGTGCCAGCAGTTACCAGCCAGGGTCCCCCTATGGCTACACCTTC. V is TRBV6-5 and J is TRBJ1-2; TRBD1 might be the D (5 bases). Germline CDR1 MNHEY, CDR2 SVGAGI. This CDR3 contains 15 residues. Trimming pared 2 bases from V and 4 bases from J, leaving 14 bases between.

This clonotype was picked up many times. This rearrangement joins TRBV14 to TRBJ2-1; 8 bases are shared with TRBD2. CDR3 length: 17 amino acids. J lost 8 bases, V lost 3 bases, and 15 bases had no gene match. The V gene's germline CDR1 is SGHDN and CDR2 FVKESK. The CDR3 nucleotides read TGTGCCAGCAGCCATGACCCGGGACTAGGTTTCTCTTATGAGCAGTTCTTC. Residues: CASSHDPGLGFSYEQFF.

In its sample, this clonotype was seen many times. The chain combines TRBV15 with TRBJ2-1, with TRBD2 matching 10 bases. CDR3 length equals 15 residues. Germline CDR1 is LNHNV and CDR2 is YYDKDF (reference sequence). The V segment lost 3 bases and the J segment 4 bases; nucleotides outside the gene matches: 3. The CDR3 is CATSRTSGPYNEQFF. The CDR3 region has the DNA TGTGCCACCAGCAGGACTAGCGGGCCGTACAATGAGCAGTTCTTC.

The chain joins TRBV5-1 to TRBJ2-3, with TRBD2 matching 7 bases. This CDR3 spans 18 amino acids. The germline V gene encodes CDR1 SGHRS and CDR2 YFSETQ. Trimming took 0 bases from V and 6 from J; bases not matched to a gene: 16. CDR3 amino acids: CASSLDEVRAGDGDTQYF. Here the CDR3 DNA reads TGCGCCAGCAGCTTGGACGAGGTTCGGGCGGGGGACGGGGATACGCAGTATTTT.